Included here is one T cell receptor (beta chain) sequence, with context. The antigen is not known. Sorting defined conventional CD4 T cells as CD4+CD127+. Healthy unrelated donors supplied the control samples. The CDR3 contains 17 residues. Trimming removed 0 bases at V and 0 bases at J, with 12 bases between. The germline gives CDR1 MGHRA, CDR2 YSYEKL. Here immunoSEQ multiplex PCR was the method, and the copy in TCRdb shows in-frame clones only, minus some. The sample lists some 25,000 clones; about 96% were seen once. This specimen comes from a study of B cell selection in AIRE deficiency. General study results and limits: About 30.6% of healthy-donor shared Treg TCRbeta sequences appeared in patient Tconv cells. Healthy donors alone shared 30% to 35% of approximately 3,500 Treg sequences; patients alone about 10%.

The sample comprised CD4+CD127+ conventional T cells sorted from PBMCs. V and J are TRBV4-1 and TRBJ1-5, with a tentative D call TRBD1 (5 bases). This sequence originates from a human donor in good health. CDR3 protein: CASSQEGGGYSNQPQHF. CDR3 in DNA: TGCGCCAGCAGCCAAGAGGGGGGGGGATATAGCAATCAGCCCCAGCATTTT.